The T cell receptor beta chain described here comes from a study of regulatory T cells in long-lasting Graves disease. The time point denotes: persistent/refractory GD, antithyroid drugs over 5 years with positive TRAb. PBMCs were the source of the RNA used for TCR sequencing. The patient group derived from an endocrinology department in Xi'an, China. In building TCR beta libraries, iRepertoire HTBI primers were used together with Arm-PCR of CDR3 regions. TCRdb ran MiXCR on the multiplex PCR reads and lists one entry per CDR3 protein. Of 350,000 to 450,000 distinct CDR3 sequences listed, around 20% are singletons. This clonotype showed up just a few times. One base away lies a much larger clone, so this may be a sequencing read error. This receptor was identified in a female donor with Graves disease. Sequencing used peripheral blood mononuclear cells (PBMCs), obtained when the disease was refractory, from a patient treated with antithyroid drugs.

The CDR3 bases are TGTGCCAGCAGTTTAGAGGGGGGGGACGAACAAGAGACCCAGTACTTC. It translates to CASSLEGGDEQETQYF. The chain has TRBV28 and TRBJ2-5, with D perhaps TRBD2 (7 bases). CDR1 is MDHEN, CDR2 SYDVKM, per germline. V gave up 2 bases and J gave up 2 bases, with 15 bases separating them. This CDR3 has 16 residues.